This T cell receptor (beta chain) was sequenced during a study of vaccination effects on CD4 cells after COVID-19. CDR1 is SGHTA, CDR2 FQGNSA, per germline. Trimming removed 4 bases from V and 6 bases from J; junction bases left unmatched: 13. This CDR3 has 17 amino acids. Sequencing followed a ViraFEST assay step that expanded antigen-specific CD4+ T cells with viral peptide pools. Investigators separated out CD4+ T cells once 10 days of culture had passed. Of the BNT162b2 and mRNA-1273 vaccines, participants received two doses of one or the other. Using immunoSEQ multiplex PCR, the repertoire was profiled, and TCRdb retains in-frame clones only, with some absent. Here the sample spans approximately 61,000 clones, 60% to 75% being singletons. About this clone: Its specificity is unknown.

The sequenced sample was CD4+ T cells from PBMCs cultured with HCoV-229E spike peptides, obtained after COVID-19 vaccination. This receptor was identified in a human donor who received a COVID-19 vaccine. The genes are TRBV7-2 and TRBJ2-1, with 9 positions matching TRBD1. CDR3 region: CASSSGTGTGTSNEQFF. CDR3 nucleotides: TGTGCCAGCAGCTCCGGTACCGGGACAGGGACGAGCAATGAGCAGTTCTTC.